The present entry profiles one T cell receptor (beta chain) with its context. Its antigen is unidentified. The sample originates from a study of shared clonotypes between healthy human individuals. The germline gives CDR1 MGHRA, CDR2 YSYEKL. V was pared by 0 bases and J by 1 base, with 18 bases between. This CDR3 has 18 residues. Here immunoSEQ multiplex PCR was the method, and the copy in TCRdb shows in-frame clones only, minus some. The sample has fewer than 350,000 clones; more than 75% are singletons. Study-wide results and limits: Tissue TCR repertoires likely differ from these blood-only repertoires.

The rearrangement joins TRBV4-1 to TRBJ1-1, with D possibly matching TRBD1 (6 bases). The sequence was collected from a man younger than 35 in good health. The sequenced sample consisted of memory CD8+ T cells sorted from blood. Subset described: CD45RO+ cells pooled with CCR7-negative TemRA cells. CDR3 in amino acids: CASSQDVGGGGENTEAFF. Written as DNA, the CDR3 is TGCGCCAGCAGCCAAGATGTCGGGGGCGGTGGGGAGAACACTGAAGCTTTCTTT.